The 26 T cell receptor beta chains below come from one sample, sequenced in a study of cytomegalovirus exposure and HLA in healthy donors. In the PCR, 60 Vbeta and 13 Jbeta primers were used. Sequenced by immunoSEQ multiplex PCR; TCRdb stores in-frame clones only, minus some. Of 70,000 to 100,000 clones listed, around 81% are singletons. The sequenced material came from PBMCs. The source is a man aged 18-30 years in good health and CMV-seronegative.

The rearrangement uses TRBV7-9 and TRBJ1-4; 9 nucleotides line up with TRBD1. This CDR3 spans 15 amino acids. Germline CDR1 reads SEHNR; CDR2 reads FQNEAQ (reference sequence). Germline trimming cut 3 bases from V and 7 bases from J; bases unmatched to any gene: 6. DNA for the CDR3: TGTGCCAGCAGCTTGCAGACAGGGGGGGGTGAAAAACTGTTTTTT. It codes for CASSLQTGGGEKLFF.

This clone occurred once. The V call is TRBV6-1, the J call TRBJ1-5; possibly TRBD1 for D (6 bases). The CDR3 is 17 residues long. The V gene lost 0 bases and the J gene lost 2 bases, with 14 bases spanning the gap. Germline-derived CDR1 and CDR2 are MNHNS and SASEGT. CDR3 amino acids: CASSEATMGHGNQPQHF. CDR3 nucleotide sequence: TGTGCCAGCAGTGAAGCCACTATGGGACACGGCAATCAGCCCCAGCATTTT.

This rearrangement joins TRBV27 to TRBJ2-3, with a tentative D call TRBD1 (6 bases). The germline V gene encodes CDR1 MNHEY and CDR2 SMNVEV (reference sequence). This CDR3 is 18 amino acids long. The V end lost 3 bases, the J end lost 2 bases, and 21 bases lay between the germline ends. The DNA of the CDR3 is TGTGCCAGCAGTTTTTTAGCTTCCAGACAGGTGATCACAGATACGCAGTATTTT. Amino acids: CASSFLASRQVITDTQYF.

J is TRBJ2-5 and V is TRBV6-1; D is ambiguous. The DNA end is a closer match to TRBJ2-7, so the J assignment may be wrong. Germline loops: CDR1 MNHNS, CDR2 SASEGT. The CDR3 sequence is 14 residues long. This chain's CDR3 is CASSESPSFAEQYF. CDR3 coding DNA: TGTGCCAGCAGTGAATCCCCCTCTTTTGCCGAGCAGTACTTC.

The rearrangement links TRBV9 to TRBJ2-7, with 7 bases lining up with TRBD1. Germline loops: CDR1 SGDLS, CDR2 YYNGEE. Losses at the gene ends were 3 bases for V and 4 bases for J; bases not matched to a gene: 10. The CDR3 has 15 amino acids. The CDR3 DNA sequence: TGTGCCAGCAGCGAGGGGACAGCTTCAACTTACGAGCAGTACTTC. Its protein is CASSEGTASTYEQYF. The whole variable domain, filled in from reference TRBV9 and TRBJ2-7, reads DSGVTQTPKHLITATGQRVTLRCSPRSGDLSVYWYQQSLDQGLQFLIQYYNGEERAKGNILERFSAQQFPDLHSELNLSSLELGDSALYFCASSEGTASTYEQYFGPGTRLTVT.

This rearrangement joins TRBV5-4 to TRBJ2-7; 9 bases fit TRBD1. The V gene end was trimmed by 5 bases and the J gene end by 5 bases; junction bases not matched to a gene: 11. CDR3 length equals 15 residues. CDR1 is SGHNT, CDR2 YYREEE, per germline (reference sequence). The CDR3 bases are TGTGCCAGCAGGAATGGTGGGACAGGGCCTCACGAGCAGTACTTC. Its protein is CASRNGGTGPHEQYF.

The J gene is TRBJ2-7, the V gene TRBV5-8, with TRBD1 identical over 8 bases. V trimming: 1 base; J trimming: 3 bases; junction bases outside the gene matches: 15. The CDR3 extends over 18 amino acids. Germline V gives CDR1 SGHTS, CDR2 YDEGEE. The CDR3, as DNA: TGTGCCAGCAGCTTGATGGAGCAAACGGGACAGGTAATCTACGAGCAGTACTTC. This translates into CASSLMEQTGQVIYEQYF.

This clone was recorded once. This chain's CDR3 is CASSSGTASKAFF. In DNA form, the CDR3 reads TGTGCCAGCAGCTCCGGGACAGCGAGCAAGGCTTTCTTT. The chain links TRBV11-2 to TRBJ1-1; 7 bases map to TRBD1. V lost 4 bases to trimming and J lost 11 bases; unmatched junction nucleotides: 10. Germline-derived CDR1 and CDR2 are SGHAT and FQNNGV. The CDR3 runs to 13 residues.

This chain uses TRBV7-9 with TRBJ2-7; TRBD1 is a possible D gene (6 bases). The germline V and J ends were trimmed by 3 bases and 4 bases, with 10 bases remaining between them. This CDR3 contains 13 residues. Looked up from germline, CDR1 is SEHNR and CDR2 is FQNEAQ (reference sequence). The DNA for the CDR3 is TGTGCCAGCAGCTTGGGGACATTATACGAGCAGTACTTC. Translation: CASSLGTLYEQYF.

This clone was observed a handful of times. The chain is built from TRBV6-6 and TRBJ2-1, with 12 bases fitting TRBD2. Germline loops: CDR1 MNHNY, CDR2 SVGAGI (reference sequence). With 2 bases clipped from V and 6 bases from J, the junction kept 2 bases outside the gene matches. CDR3 length: 15 amino acids. The CDR3 DNA follows: TGTGCCAGCAGTTACCTAGCGGGGGGGATCAATGAGCAGTTCTTC. Its translation is CASSYLAGGINEQFF.

In nucleotides, the CDR3 is TGTGCCAGCAGCTTGGCGCGGGGCGGTGCCACAGATACGCAGTATTTT. It yields the protein CASSLARGGATDTQYF. The rearrangement joins TRBV7-9 to TRBJ2-3, with TRBD2 as a possible D gene (6 bases). Germline V lookup: CDR1 SEHNR, CDR2 FQNEAQ (reference sequence). The CDR3 is 16 residues long. The V end was cut by 3 bases, the J end by 2 bases, with 15 bases between.

This sequence joins TRBV20-1 and TRBJ2-5; tentative D call: TRBD1 (5 bases). V was trimmed by 3 bases and J by 5 bases, leaving 7 bases between them. CDR1 is DFQATT, CDR2 SNEGSKA, per germline (reference sequence). The CDR3 has 11 residues. CDR3 bases: TGCAGTGCTAGTCGACAGGAGACCCAGTACTTC. This codes for CSASRQETQYF.

The rearrangement uses TRBV2 and TRBJ1-5, with D tentatively TRBD1 (6 bases). CDR1 and CDR2 from the germline V gene are SNHLY and FYNNEI. The V gene lost 6 bases and the J gene lost 0 bases, with 15 bases spanning the gap. This CDR3 region has 16 residues. CDR3: CASSVKGQPSNQPQHF. The DNA for the CDR3 is TGTGCCAGCAGCGTAAAAGGACAGCCTAGCAATCAGCCCCAGCATTTT.

The genes are TRBV5-4 and TRBJ2-1; a weak D match, TRBD1 (5 bases). The CDR3 spans 15 residues. Germline CDR1 SGHNT, CDR2 YYREEE (reference sequence). Trimming took 2 bases from V and 6 from J, leaving 15 bases between them. The CDR3 region is CASSLEGAISNEQFF. CDR3 in DNA: TGTGCCAGCAGCTTAGAAGGGGCCATAAGCAATGAGCAGTTCTTC.

This clone came up once. This sequence joins TRBV6-5 and TRBJ2-7; D might be TRBD2 (5 bases). V was cut by 0 bases and J by 3 bases, with 9 bases left in between. CDR1 and CDR2 (germline): MNHEY, SVGAGI. This CDR3 is built from 14 residues. The CDR3 DNA reads as TGTGCCAGCAGTTACTCGACTACAAACTACGAGCAGTACTTC. Its translation is CASSYSTTNYEQYF.

The J gene is TRBJ2-2, the V gene TRBV4-1, with D perhaps matching TRBD1 (5 bases). Germline loops: CDR1 MGHRA, CDR2 YSYEKL. The CDR3 totals 14 residues. V gave up 2 bases and J gave up 6 bases, with 10 bases separating them. The CDR3 is CASSQSWGAGELFF. CDR3 DNA sequence: TGCGCCAGCAGCCAATCCTGGGGCGCCGGGGAGCTGTTTTTT.

The V and J genes are TRBV11-3 and TRBJ2-7; a weak D match, TRBD2 (5 bases). Trimming cost V 5 bases and J 7 bases, with 15 bases left between them. The CDR3 covers 13 residues. CDR1 and CDR2 (germline): SGHNT, YENEEA. For the CDR3, the DNA is TGTGCCAGCAGCGACGGCGGGTTGGGTGAGCAGTACTTC. Amino acids: CASSDGGLGEQYF.

The chain couples TRBV9 to TRBJ2-3, with TRBD1 identical over 8 bases. The CDR3 totals 16 residues. CDR1 is SGDLS and CDR2 is YYNGEE in the germline V gene. V was pared by 5 bases and J by 1 base, with 9 bases of the junction left unmatched. Here the CDR3 reads CASRGHPGGGTDTQYF. The DNA of the CDR3 is TGTGCCAGCAGGGGCCACCCAGGGGGCGGCACAGATACGCAGTATTTT.

The chain couples TRBV18 to TRBJ2-1, with D perhaps TRBD1 (6 bases). The V end lost 3 bases, the J end lost 6 bases, and 12 bases lay between the germline ends. Germline-derived CDR1 and CDR2 are KGHSH and LQKENI. CDR3 length: 14 amino acids. The CDR3 protein is CASSPGDMVNEQFF. The CDR3 DNA sequence: TGTGCCAGCTCACCGGGGGACATGGTCAATGAGCAGTTCTTC.

This rearrangement joins TRBV29-1 to TRBJ1-1, with D possibly being TRBD1 (5 bases). The CDR3 is made up of 12 amino acids. V dropped 6 bases and J dropped 5 bases, with 13 bases sitting between them. Germline-derived CDR1 and CDR2 are SQVTM and ANQGSEA. CDR3 DNA: TGCAGCGTGGAGGGGAGTGGGACTGAAGCTTTCTTT. Translated: CSVEGSGTEAFF.

The chain recombines TRBV5-1 with TRBJ1-2; D is unclear. CDR1 SGHRS and CDR2 YFSETQ come from the germline V gene. The CDR3 extends over 14 amino acids. Trimming removed 4 bases at V and 2 bases at J, with 12 bases between. The CDR3 coding sequence is TGCGCCAGCAGCAACCCAGAGGGAAACTATGGCTACACCTTC. It codes for CASSNPEGNYGYTF.

The chain has TRBV15 and TRBJ2-7; D might be TRBD1 (5 bases). The CDR3 contains 15 residues. Between the trimmed V and J ends, which lost 0 bases and 7 bases, there was a span of 16 bases. Per germline, CDR1 LNHNV and CDR2 YYDKDF (reference sequence). The CDR3: CATSRDLGPSSEQYF. The CDR3 DNA reads as TGTGCCACCAGCAGAGATCTGGGGCCGAGTTCGGAGCAGTACTTC.

The genes are TRBV5-1 and TRBJ2-7; D call uncertain. The V gene's germline CDR1 is SGHRS and CDR2 YFSETQ. The CDR3 extends over 12 amino acids. V was pared by 5 bases and J by 3 bases, with 9 bases between. Here the CDR3 reads CASRASDYEQYF. The CDR3 coding sequence is TGCGCCAGCAGGGCGAGCGACTACGAGCAGTACTTC.

This chain uses TRBV18 with TRBJ1-6, with a possible D match to TRBD1 (5 bases). The CDR3 runs to 14 residues. Germline CDR1 KGHSH, CDR2 LQKENI. V lost 5 bases and J 0 bases, leaving 5 bases between the germline ends. CDR3 sequence (DNA): TGTGCCAGCTCAGACAGCTCCTATAATTCACCCCTCCACTTT. It is translated as CASSDSSYNSPLHF.

The sample holds a few counts of this clone. The V and J genes are TRBV28 and TRBJ1-2; maybe TRBD1 (5 bases). Trimming pared 3 bases from V and 0 bases from J, leaving 8 bases between. CDR1 MDHEN and CDR2 SYDVKM come from the germline V gene. The CDR3 consists of 14 residues. Here the CDR3 DNA reads TGTGCCAGCAGTTTCACAGGAGCTAACTATGGCTACACCTTC. Translating gives CASSFTGANYGYTF.

The J gene is TRBJ2-3, the V gene TRBV11-2, with 11 bases that match TRBD2. Per the germline V gene, CDR1 is SGHAT and CDR2 is FQNNGV. This CDR3 region has 16 residues. V was pared by 4 bases and J by 7 bases, with 10 bases of the junction left unmatched. The CDR3 is CASSSMTSGDGNTQYF. CDR3 sequence (DNA): TGTGCCAGCAGCTCGATGACTAGCGGGGATGGGAATACGCAGTATTTT.